The rows below give T cell receptor beta chains drawn from one sample of a study of control samples from healthy donors and cancer patients. The protocol was immunoSEQ multiplex PCR, while the TCRdb copy is restricted to in-frame clones and leaves out a portion. This table has about 49,000 clones, 65% to 90% appearing once. The sequencing input was PBMCs. The receptors derive from a woman aged 50 to 65 with lung cancer. The CDR3 runs from the conserved cysteine through the conserved F or W. A D gene is named only where the DNA matches it firmly. Clone size is shown for a subset of rows, as once, few, many or a class of expanded clone.

CDR3nt	CDR3aa	j_gene	abundance	v_gene	d_gene
TGTGCCAGCACCATGACAGGGATGGGAACACCCCTCCACTTT	CASTMTGMGTPLHF	TRBJ1-6	-	TRBV6-5	TRBD1
TGTGCCAGCAGTCCCGCCCAGGGAAAAGGCGAGCAGTACTTC	CASSPAQGKGEQYF	TRBJ2-7	-	TRBV28	-
TGTGCCAGCAGCACGCCGGGACAGGGAATTAACGAGCAGTACTTC	CASSTPGQGINEQYF	TRBJ2-7	-	TRBV27	TRBD1
TGTGCCAGCAGCCCGGGACTAGCGTCTAGTGAGCAGTTCTTC	CASSPGLASSEQFF	TRBJ2-1	-	TRBV11-3	TRBD2
TGTGCCACCGAACAGGAGGAAGAGACCCAGTACTTC	CATEQEEETQYF	TRBJ2-5	-	TRBV6-6	-
TGTGCCAGCAGCCACCCAGGGTGGGGCGAGCAGTACTTC	CASSHPGWGEQYF	TRBJ2-7	-	TRBV14	-
TGTGCCAGCAGTTATGCCGGACAAGGCTACACCTTC	CASSYAGQGYTF	TRBJ1-2	-	TRBV6-5	-
TGTGCCAGCAGCTCACCACGGACAGGGGTGAACACTGAAGCTTTCTTT	CASSSPRTGVNTEAFF	TRBJ1-1	-	TRBV11-3	TRBD1
TGTGCCAGCAGTTACCAGACAGGGAGATGGAATTCACCCCTCCACTTT	CASSYQTGRWNSPLHF	TRBJ1-6	-	TRBV6-6	TRBD1
TGTGCCAGCAGTTCGTACACAGATACGCAGTATTTT	CASSSYTDTQYF	TRBJ2-3	-	TRBV6-5	-
TGCAGCGTGCCTCGCGACACCCTATCGGGATTGAACACTGAAGCTTTCTTT	CSVPRDTLSGLNTEAFF	TRBJ1-1	-	TRBV29-1	-
TGTGCCAGCCGGGCAGGACCTGATAACACTGAAGCTTTCTTT	CASRAGPDNTEAFF	TRBJ1-1	medium-sized	TRBV28	-
TGTGCCAGCTCACCCGGACGTAATGAAAAACTGTTTTTT	CASSPGRNEKLFF	TRBJ1-4	once	TRBV18	-
TGTGCCAGCAGTTTCGGCAGGGCCTATGGCTACACCTTC	CASSFGRAYGYTF	TRBJ1-2	-	TRBV28	-
TGCAGTGCTAGAGCCTTTACTGAAGCTTTCTTT	CSARAFTEAFF	TRBJ1-1	once	TRBV20-1	-
TGTGCCAGCAGCTTAACCCACCAGGGGGGTCAGCCCCAGCATTTT	CASSLTHQGGQPQHF	TRBJ1-5	few	TRBV7-8	TRBD1
TGTGCCAGTCTGGCGGGGTTCGGTTCACCCCTCCACTTT	CASLAGFGSPLHF	TRBJ1-6	-	TRBV27	-
TGCGCCAGCAGCAAGGGACTAGCGGGGGTTAGAACCGGGGAGCTGTTTTTT	CASSKGLAGVRTGELFF	TRBJ2-2	-	TRBV4-3	TRBD2
TGTGCCAGCAGTGACGACAGGGGAGGAAACACTGAAGCTTTCTTT	CASSDDRGGNTEAFF	TRBJ1-1	-	TRBV25-1	TRBD1
TGTGCCAGCAGCTTCGTCACAGATACGCAGTATTTT	CASSFVTDTQYF	TRBJ2-3	-	TRBV7-9	-
TGTGCCAGCAGTGAAGGAGACCCTTGGGGGCAAGAGACCCAGTACTTC	CASSEGDPWGQETQYF	TRBJ2-5	-	TRBV6-1	-
TGTGCCAGCAGCGCCCTAAGGGGGCACCTCTACAATGAGCAGTTCTTC	CASSALRGHLYNEQFF	TRBJ2-1	-	TRBV7-9	TRBD1
TGTGCCTGGAGTGTGTCACAGGGGAGATACGAGCAGTACTTC	CAWSVSQGRYEQYF	TRBJ2-7	once	TRBV30	TRBD1
TGTGCCAGTAGTATAGTCGGGCAGAGGAACACTGAAGCTTTCTTT	CASSIVGQRNTEAFF	TRBJ1-1	once	TRBV19	-
TGTGCCAGCAGCCAGGGACAAAATCAGCCCCAGCATTTT	CASSQGQNQPQHF	TRBJ1-5	-	TRBV7-3	-
TGTGCCAGCTCAGAGACAGGGGGCTGGAACACCGGGGAGCTGTTTTTT	CASSETGGWNTGELFF	TRBJ2-2	-	TRBV18	TRBD1
TGTGCCAGCAGACGGGGGGGGCCCTCCTACGAGCAGTACTTC	CASRRGGPSYEQYF	TRBJ2-7	-	TRBV6-5	TRBD2
TGTGCCAGCACTGGGGGAGGCAATCAGCCCCAGCATTTT	CASTGGGNQPQHF	TRBJ1-5	once	TRBV6-5	-
TGTGCCTGGAGTCGACAGGGTGGAGGCACAGATACGCAGTATTTT	CAWSRQGGGTDTQYF	TRBJ2-3	few	TRBV30	TRBD1
TGTGCCAGCAGCCCAGGGAATATGGGCGCTGAAGCTTTCTTT	CASSPGNMGAEAFF	TRBJ1-1	-	TRBV7-2	-
TGTGCCAGCAGCACGGACAGCGACAAGGTTGAAGCTTTCTTT	CASSTDSDKVEAFF	TRBJ1-1	-	TRBV9	-
TGTGCCATCAGCGTACTAGCGGGGGGCACAGATACGCAGTATTTT	CAISVLAGGTDTQYF	TRBJ2-3	-	TRBV10-3	TRBD2
TGTGCCAGCAGCTCCCTCGCGAATGAGCAGTTCTTC	CASSSLANEQFF	TRBJ2-1	-	TRBV6-5	-
TGTGCCAGCAGTCACACCGGGACAGGGGATCTGTGGGAGCCCCAGCATTTT	CASSHTGTGDLWEPQHF	TRBJ1-5	-	TRBV6-2/TRBV6-3	TRBD1
TGCGCCAGCAGCCTTGGACAGGGGAGCACTGAAGCTTTCTTT	CASSLGQGSTEAFF	TRBJ1-1	-	TRBV5-1	TRBD1
TGTGCCAGCGAAGATGGAACAGGGGTGAACTATGGCTACACCTTC	CASEDGTGVNYGYTF	TRBJ1-2	few	TRBV28	TRBD1
TGTGCCACCAGTGATCCCATGGGGGCGACTAATTCACCCCTCCACTTT	CATSDPMGATNSPLHF	TRBJ1-6	-	TRBV24-1	-
TGTGCCAGCAGCTCCCCGGGGGGGGGAACAGATACGCAGTATTTT	CASSSPGGGTDTQYF	TRBJ2-3	once	TRBV9	TRBD2
TGCGCCAGCAGCGGTTCCGGGACAGCGAACTATGGCTACACCTTC	CASSGSGTANYGYTF	TRBJ1-2	-	TRBV5-1	TRBD1
TGTGCCAGCAGCTTAGAACCGGCCTTTAGCAATCAGCCCCAGCATTTT	CASSLEPAFSNQPQHF	TRBJ1-5	-	TRBV7-2	-
TGTGCCAGCAGTGAAGGAGGGAGGGGAGGCTACACCTTC	CASSEGGRGGYTF	TRBJ1-2	-	TRBV2	-
TGTGCCAGCAGCTTGTGGGGCACCGGGGAGCTGTTTTTT	CASSLWGTGELFF	TRBJ2-2	-	TRBV5-6	-
TGTGCCAGTAGTATAGTGACAGGAGGGACCCAGTACTTC	CASSIVTGGTQYF	TRBJ2-5	-	TRBV19	-
TGTGCCAGCAAACAGGGGGCTTATGGCTACACCTTC	CASKQGAYGYTF	TRBJ1-2	few	TRBV6-5	TRBD1
TGCAGCGTTGCTGGTCAAAATCAGCCCCAGCATTTT	CSVAGQNQPQHF	TRBJ1-5	-	TRBV29-1	-
TGTGCCAGCAGTTACTTTACCGCAGCAGATAATTCACCCCTCCACTTT	CASSYFTAADNSPLHF	TRBJ1-6	-	TRBV6-5	-
TGCGCCAGCAGCTTATCATCCGGGGGCGCGAACACTGAAGCTTTCTTT	CASSLSSGGANTEAFF	TRBJ1-1	-	TRBV5-1	-
TGCGCCAGCAAGAGCGGTTTAGGAGCCCCCGGCTACGAGCAGTACTTC	CASKSGLGAPGYEQYF	TRBJ2-7	-	TRBV5-1	-
TGTGCCAGTAGGAAAGGGGTCCCAGATACGCAGTATTTT	CASRKGVPDTQYF	TRBJ2-3	-	TRBV19	-
TGTGCCAGCAGCGTAAAGGGGGATCCCTACGAGCAGTACTTC	CASSVKGDPYEQYF	TRBJ2-7	few	TRBV9	-
TGTGCCAGCAGCCTTCGGGACAGAGACACCGGGGAGCTGTTTTTT	CASSLRDRDTGELFF	TRBJ2-2	-	TRBV7-7	TRBD1
TGTGCCAGCAGGGGACAGGGGAACAACTATGGCTACACCTTC	CASRGQGNNYGYTF	TRBJ1-2	once	TRBV2	TRBD1
TGTGCCAGCACCCCTGGGGGTGTGAATTACGAGCAGTACTTC	CASTPGGVNYEQYF	TRBJ2-7	-	TRBV7-2	-
TGCGCCAGCAGCCCAGACGCGGGGACTGAAGCTTTCTTT	CASSPDAGTEAFF	TRBJ1-1	-	TRBV5-1	-
TGTGCCAGCAGCTTGCAGACAGGGTTGAACACTGAAGCTTTCTTT	CASSLQTGLNTEAFF	TRBJ1-1	-	TRBV7-6	TRBD1
TGTGCCAGCAGTTTCAACAGGGGCACGAACACTGAAGCTTTCTTT	CASSFNRGTNTEAFF	TRBJ1-1	-	TRBV27	TRBD1
TGCGCCACCAAGGACCCCGCAGGGGCAGATACGCAGTATTTT	CATKDPAGADTQYF	TRBJ2-3	once	TRBV5-1	-
TGTGCCAGCAGGAGGGGGCTAACTGAAGCTTTCTTT	CASRRGLTEAFF	TRBJ1-1	-	TRBV28	TRBD1
TGTGCCAGCAGCCAAGTGTATCAGGGAGATGAAAAACTGTTTTTT	CASSQVYQGDEKLFF	TRBJ1-4	-	TRBV3-1/TRBV3-2	-